These 18 T cell receptor beta chains came from one sample sequenced in a study of CD8+ T cells in alopecia areata. Treatment specified: oral pan-JAK inhibitor, 5-10 mg twice daily. Once RNA had been extracted, it was reverse transcribed into cDNA to act as the sequencing template. Generated by immunoSEQ multiplex PCR, the TCRdb table keeps only in-frame clones and is missing some. This table holds some 220,000 clones, less than 75% found once. Sequenced here: CD4+ T cells sorted from blood, sampled at week 4, from a patient treated with tofacitinib. The source of these receptors is a human donor with alopecia areata.

This clone has only one observation. V is TRBV9 and J is TRBJ2-3; the D is unclear. Trimming cost V 3 bases and J 3 bases, with 14 bases left between them. Germline V gene sequence: CDR1 SGDLS, CDR2 YYNGEE. The CDR3 runs 15 residues. CDR3 protein: CASSAEGGVTDTQYF. CDR3 nucleotide sequence: TGTGCCAGCAGCGCTGAAGGTGGGGTTACAGATACGCAGTATTTT.

This clone was seen once. The genes are TRBV5-1 and TRBJ2-3; TRBD2 matches at 11 bases. Germline CDR1 SGHRS, CDR2 YFSETQ. The J segment lost 0 bases and the V segment lost 4 bases, leaving 4 bases of the junction unmatched. The CDR3 spans 16 residues. The CDR3 is CASSPGTSGSTDTQYF. The CDR3 DNA sequence: TGCGCCAGCAGCCCCGGGACTAGCGGAAGCACAGATACGCAGTATTTT.

The chain has TRBV6-5 and TRBJ1-6; D call uncertain. The CDR3 sequence is 13 residues long. The germline CDR1 and CDR2 sequences are MNHEY and SVGAGI. Trimming took 6 bases from V and 6 from J, leaving 9 bases between them. Here the CDR3 reads CASREQFNSPLHF. The CDR3 DNA reads as TGTGCCAGCAGGGAACAGTTTAATTCACCCCTCCACTTT.

The chain links TRBV29-1 to TRBJ1-1, with D unresolved. Germline V lookup: CDR1 SQVTM, CDR2 ANQGSEA. This CDR3 has 11 amino acids. V was shortened by 8 bases and J by 3 bases, with 10 bases between the two germline ends. CDR3 DNA: TGCAGCCCACATAGGGACACTGAAGCTTTCTTT. This encodes CSPHRDTEAFF.

The rearrangement uses TRBV6-1 and TRBJ1-1; no firm D call. Germline V gene sequence: CDR1 MNHNS, CDR2 SASEGT. The CDR3 is 12 residues long. Trimming took off 5 bases at V and 1 base at J, with 5 bases between the two ends. CDR3 in amino acids: CASSSWNTEAFF. Here the CDR3 DNA reads TGTGCCAGCAGTTCGTGGAACACTGAAGCTTTCTTT.

The chain carries TRBV11-3 and TRBJ2-7, with 7 bases lining up with TRBD2. V trimming: 5 bases; J trimming: 1 base; junction bases outside the gene matches: 8. CDR3 size: 15 residues. The germline gives CDR1 SGHNT, CDR2 YENEEA. CDR3 protein: CASSPPRGGSYEQYF. The CDR3 DNA reads TGTGCCAGCAGCCCACCGCGGGGAGGGTCCTACGAGCAGTACTTC.

The CDR3 reads CAISESGGEGAEAFF. In DNA, the CDR3 is TGTGCCATCAGTGAGTCTGGCGGGGAGGGTGCTGAAGCTTTCTTT. V gene TRBV10-3 combines with J gene TRBJ1-1, with no clear D. The CDR3 contains 15 residues. The germline V gene has CDR1 ENHRY and CDR2 SYGVKD. The V end was cut by 0 bases, the J end by 6 bases, with 14 bases between.

CDR3 nucleotide sequence: TGCGCCAGCAGCGAATCTGGAAAATGGGATGGCTACACCTTC. The encoded protein is CASSESGKWDGYTF. The chain carries TRBV5-1 and TRBJ1-2, with unresolved D. The CDR3 runs to 14 residues. V was trimmed by 4 bases and J by 6 bases, leaving 16 bases between them. Germline V gene sequence: CDR1 SGHRS, CDR2 YFSETQ.

The chain has TRBV9 and TRBJ2-3; 8 nucleotides align to TRBD2. The CDR3 loop spans 16 amino acids. V lost 3 bases and J lost 4; bases outside the gene matches: 10. In germline, CDR1 is SGDLS, CDR2 YYNGEE. The DNA for the CDR3 is TGTGCCAGCAGCGCGGGATACGGGGGGGCCTCAGATACGCAGTATTTT. Encoded protein: CASSAGYGGASDTQYF.

The J gene is TRBJ1-2, the V gene TRBV7-8; 12 bases are shared with TRBD1. The CDR3 consists of 17 residues. CDR1 and CDR2 from the germline V gene are SGHVS and FQNEAQ. V lost 0 bases, J lost 6 bases, and 8 bases stayed unmatched. The CDR3 DNA reads as TGTGCCAGCAGCTTAGCGTGGGGACAGGGGGCCCTCCATGGCTACACCTTC. Translated, it gives CASSLAWGQGALHGYTF.

The rearrangement links TRBV4-1 to TRBJ1-1; no reliable D call. V lost 5 bases to trimming and J lost 1 base, with 11 bases between them. CDR3 length equals 14 residues. CDR1 and CDR2 (germline): MGHRA, YSYEKL. CDR3 nucleotide sequence: TGCGCCAGCAGCTCCCCGACAAAGAACACTGAAGCTTTCTTT. Encoded protein: CASSSPTKNTEAFF.

V is TRBV30 and J is TRBJ2-6; D is uncertain. V lost 5 bases and J 0 bases, leaving 11 bases between the germline ends. The germline CDR1 and CDR2 sequences are GTSNPN and SVGIG (reference sequence). There are 15 residues in the CDR3. CDR3 sequence reads: CAWPCLDSGANVLTF. In DNA form, the CDR3 reads TGTGCCTGGCCTTGCCTAGACTCTGGGGCCAACGTCCTGACTTTC.

The chain employs TRBV30 and TRBJ1-2; D is undetermined. The V gene lost 1 base and the J gene lost 3 bases, with 6 bases spanning the gap. Germline V gene data show CDR1 as GTSNPN and CDR2 as SVGIG (reference sequence). This CDR3 region has 12 residues. CDR3 amino acids: CAWSDSDYGYTF. In nucleotides, the CDR3 is TGTGCCTGGAGTGATTCGGACTATGGCTACACCTTC.

The rearrangement joins TRBV6-5 to TRBJ2-7, with D possibly TRBD2 on 6 matching bases. The CDR3 has 15 residues. The germline V and J ends were trimmed by 2 bases and 3 bases, with 14 bases remaining between them. Germline assignment: CDR1 MNHEY and CDR2 SVGAGI. The chain's CDR3 is CASSYAGTGNYEQYF. CDR3 DNA sequence: TGTGCCAGCAGTTACGCCGGGACTGGCAACTACGAGCAGTACTTC.

The chain combines TRBV5-1 with TRBJ2-7; D is perhaps TRBD1 (5 bases). CDR3 length: 14 amino acids. CDR1 is SGHRS, CDR2 YFSETQ, per germline. Trimming took 2 bases from V and 5 from J, leaving 14 bases between them. Here the CDR3 DNA reads TGCGCCAGCAGCTTAAAGTTCAGGGATGACGAGCAGTACTTC. Its translation is CASSLKFRDDEQYF.

The V and J genes are TRBV5-1 and TRBJ1-6; D not certain. This CDR3 region has 16 residues. V dropped 0 bases and J dropped 5 bases, with 12 bases sitting between them. Germline V gene data show CDR1 as SGHRS and CDR2 as YFSETQ. The CDR3: CASSLEGMENNSPLHF. As DNA, the CDR3 is TGCGCCAGCAGCTTGGAAGGGATGGAGAATAATTCACCCCTCCACTTT.

The V call is TRBV30, the J call TRBJ1-6, with D unclear. Per germline, CDR1 GTSNPN and CDR2 SVGIG (reference sequence). This CDR3 has 14 residues. V lost 0 bases and J lost 10, with 13 bases in between. For the CDR3, the DNA is TGTGCCTGGAGTGTGGGTCAGGCAACCTCACCCCTCCACTTT. Translating gives CAWSVGQATSPLHF.

This clone was found a few times. This sequence joins TRBV5-1 and TRBJ2-1, with D perhaps being TRBD1 or TRBD2 (6 bases each). The CDR3 runs to 17 residues. The germline CDR1 and CDR2 sequences are SGHRS and YFSETQ. Trimming stripped 2 bases from V and 0 bases from J, with 15 bases between. CDR3 nucleotide sequence: TGCGCCAGCAGCTTAAACATACAGGGACTCTCCTACAATGAGCAGTTCTTC. Its protein product is CASSLNIQGLSYNEQFF.